The clone carrying this TCR beta chain was found many times. This sample stems from a study of neurological immune-mediated disorders. V lost 1 base and J lost 2, with 4 bases in between. CDR1 is SGHRS, CDR2 YFSETQ, per germline. This CDR3 has 12 residues. There were approximately 1 million CD4+ or CD8+ T cells used in the sorted libraries. 5'RACE employing 10-nucleotide random UMIs yielded the cDNA. Every sequencing run drew on 15-18 subjects and yielded over 200 million TCR-beta sequences. TCRdb analysed the 5' RACE reads with MiXCR anew, one entry per CDR3 protein. Of about 21,000 distinct CDR3 sequences listed, approximately 5.9% are singletons.

The receptor comes from a man aged 18-30 years in good health. The sample consisted of CD8+ T cells from blood. The rearrangement uses TRBV5-1 and TRBJ2-7; D call uncertain. The CDR3: CASSLTPYEQYF. The CDR3 coding sequence is TGCGCCAGCAGCTTGACTCCCTACGAGCAGTACTTC.